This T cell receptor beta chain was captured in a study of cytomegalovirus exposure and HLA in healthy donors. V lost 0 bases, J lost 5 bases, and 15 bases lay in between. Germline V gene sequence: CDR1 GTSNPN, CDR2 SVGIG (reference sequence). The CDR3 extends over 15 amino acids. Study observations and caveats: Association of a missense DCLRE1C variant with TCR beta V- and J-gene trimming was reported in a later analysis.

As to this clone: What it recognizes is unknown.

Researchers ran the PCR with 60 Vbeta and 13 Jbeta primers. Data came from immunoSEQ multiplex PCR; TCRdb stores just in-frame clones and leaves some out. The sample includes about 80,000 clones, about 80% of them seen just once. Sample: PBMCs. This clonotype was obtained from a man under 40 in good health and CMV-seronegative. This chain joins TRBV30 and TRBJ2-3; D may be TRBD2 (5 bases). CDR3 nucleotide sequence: TGTGCCTGGAGTGTAGCCCTTGCGGGTGGAGATACGCAGTATTTT. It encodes CAWSVALAGGDTQYF.